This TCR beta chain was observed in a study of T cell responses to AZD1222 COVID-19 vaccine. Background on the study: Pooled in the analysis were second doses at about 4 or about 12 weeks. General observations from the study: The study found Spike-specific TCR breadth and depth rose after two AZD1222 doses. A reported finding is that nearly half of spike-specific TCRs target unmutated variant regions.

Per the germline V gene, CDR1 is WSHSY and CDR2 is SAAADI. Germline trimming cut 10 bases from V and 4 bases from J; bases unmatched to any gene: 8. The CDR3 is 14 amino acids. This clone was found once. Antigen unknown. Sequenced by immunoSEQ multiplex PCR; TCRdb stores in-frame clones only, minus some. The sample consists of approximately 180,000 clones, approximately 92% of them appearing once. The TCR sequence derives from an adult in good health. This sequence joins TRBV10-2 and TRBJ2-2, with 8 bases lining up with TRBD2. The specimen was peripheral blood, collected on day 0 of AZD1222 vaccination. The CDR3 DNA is TGCGCCACCTCAAGCGGGAGACTCACCGGGGAGCTGTTTTTT. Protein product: CATSSGRLTGELFF.